What follows are 24 T cell receptor beta chains derived from one specimen sequenced in a study of blood T cells in healthy people across ages. With a J-beta primer mix and a sample-barcoded 5' primer, a second PCR ran 7 to 11 cycles. TCRdb reprocessed the 5' RACE reads with MiXCR, giving one entry per CDR3 protein. The sample includes about 770,000 distinct CDR3 sequences, more than 40% of them seen just once. The sequencing sample was made of blood. The receptors were gathered from a man aged 55 to 70 in good health.

CDR3: CASTETGGRETQYF. In DNA, the CDR3 is TGTGCCAGCACCGAAACAGGGGGGCGAGAGACCCAGTACTTC. This chain connects TRBV12-3 or TRBV12-4 to TRBJ2-5, with TRBD1 identical over 8 bases. Germline trimming cut 7 bases from V and 4 bases from J; bases unmatched to any gene: 8. The CDR3 is made up of 14 amino acids.

The rearrangement links TRBV19 to TRBJ1-5; D remains ambiguous. Germline CDR1 LNHDA, CDR2 SQIVND (reference sequence). CDR3 length equals 12 residues. The V and J ends lost 9 bases and 6 bases respectively, with 12 bases between them. For the CDR3, the DNA is TGTGCCAGCGGAGGGATTTCTCAGCCCCAGCATTTT. As protein: CASGGISQPQHF.

This chain connects TRBV6-5 to TRBJ2-7; maybe TRBD2 (7 bases). The length of the CDR3 is 19 residues. Germline lookup yields CDR1 MNHEY and CDR2 SVGAGI. Trimming took 3 bases from V and 0 from J, leaving 24 bases between them. This CDR3 reads CASSYGGAAGRGSSYEQYF. CDR3 DNA sequence: TGTGCCAGCAGTTATGGGGGGGCCGCGGGCCGGGGAAGCTCCTACGAGCAGTACTTC.

At least ten counts were recorded for this clonotype. This may come from a read error, since a much larger clone is one base off. The V call is TRBV20-1, the J call TRBJ2-7; D may correspond to TRBD1 or TRBD2 (5 bases each). This CDR3 has 12 residues. V lost 7 bases and J lost 0, with 10 bases in between. In germline, CDR1 is DFQATT, CDR2 SNEGSKA (reference sequence). In nucleotides, the CDR3 is TGCAGTGTTCCCGGGACCTCCTACGAGCAGTACTTC. Protein: CSVPGTSYEQYF.

This chain links TRBV6-6 with TRBJ2-7, with 9 bases fitting TRBD1. The trim removed 2 bases at V and 2 bases at J, leaving 4 bases unmatched. CDR3 length equals 15 residues. Germline V lookup: CDR1 MNHNY, CDR2 SVGAGI (reference sequence). Here the CDR3 reads CASSYRDRAPYEQYF. The CDR3 DNA sequence: TGTGCCAGCAGTTACCGGGACAGGGCCCCCTACGAGCAGTACTTC.

In this sample, this clonotype turned up many times. The rearrangement joins TRBV4-1 to TRBJ2-5; 10 bases agree with TRBD2. Losses at the gene ends were 0 bases for V and 0 bases for J; bases not matched to a gene: 4. CDR1 is MGHRA, CDR2 YSYEKL, per germline. CDR3 length: 17 amino acids. The DNA of the CDR3 is TGCGCCAGCAGCCAAGATACAGCGGGGGGGTACCAAGAGACCCAGTACTTC. Translation gives CASSQDTAGGYQETQYF.

Worth noting for this clonotype: It may be a read error: a sequence one base away is much more abundant. The V gene is TRBV30, the J gene TRBJ2-5; 9 nucleotides align to TRBD2. The V gene end was trimmed by 4 bases and the J gene end by 10 bases; junction bases not matched to a gene: 10. Germline CDR1 GTSNPN, CDR2 SVGIG (reference sequence). The CDR3 is made up of 13 amino acids. CDR3 DNA sequence: TGTGCCTGGAACGTACAGGCGGGGGGGATCCAGTACTTC. Translation: CAWNVQAGGIQYF.

This chain joins TRBV5-1 and TRBJ2-1, with 9 bases matching TRBD1. CDR1 SGHRS and CDR2 YFSETQ come from the germline V gene. The CDR3 runs to 14 residues. V shed 4 bases and J 5 bases; nucleotides not matched to a gene: 4. In DNA form, the CDR3 reads TGCGCCAGCAGCATAAGGACAGGGGACAATGAGCAGTTCTTC. This gives the protein CASSIRTGDNEQFF.

V usage is TRBV6-2 or TRBV6-3 and J usage is TRBJ2-3; TRBD1 might be the D (6 bases). This CDR3 is built from 15 residues. Trimming took 4 bases from V and 2 from J, leaving 13 bases between them. The germline V gene encodes CDR1 MNHEY and CDR2 SVGEGT. CDR3 loop: CASSSTGHPTDTQYF. The CDR3 DNA is TGTGCCAGCAGTTCGACGGGACACCCCACAGATACGCAGTATTTT.

The chain combines TRBV28 with TRBJ1-2; D is uncertain. CDR3 length: 14 residues. Germline V gene lookup returns CDR1 MDHEN and CDR2 SYDVKM. Trimming took off 3 bases at V and 1 base at J, with 9 bases between the two ends. The CDR3 DNA reads as TGTGCCAGCAGTTTTTACGTAATTAACTATGGCTACACCTTC. Protein: CASSFYVINYGYTF.

This chain connects TRBV28 to TRBJ2-7; TRBD1 might be the D (6 bases). CDR3 size: 17 residues. Per the germline V gene, CDR1 is MDHEN and CDR2 is SYDVKM. Trimming removed 2 bases from V and 0 bases from J, with 17 bases in between. CDR3 nucleotide sequence: TGTGCCAGCAGTTTAGGGGCCGGGACAACCAGCTCCTACGAGCAGTACTTC. This gives the protein CASSLGAGTTSSYEQYF.

V is TRBV5-1 and J is TRBJ2-3, with D possibly being TRBD1 (6 bases). Trimming took off 0 bases at V and 7 bases at J, with 18 bases between the two ends. The length of the CDR3 is 16 residues. CDR1 is SGHRS, CDR2 YFSETQ, per germline. This chain's CDR3 is CASSLDGTGTPNTQYF. The DNA for the CDR3 is TGCGCCAGCAGCTTGGACGGTACAGGGACCCCCAATACGCAGTATTTT. Full variable domain (missing parts from reference TRBV5-1 and TRBJ2-3): KAGVTQTPRYLIKTRGQQVTLSCSPISGHRSVSWYQQTPGQGLQFLFEYFSETQRNKGNFPGRFSGRQFSNSRSEMNVSTLELGDSALYLCASSLDGTGTPNTQYFGPGTRLTVL.

CDR3: CSARGGYVYEQYF. In DNA, the CDR3 is TGCAGTGCTAGAGGTGGATACGTCTACGAGCAGTACTTC. This rearrangement joins TRBV20-1 to TRBJ2-7; D is ambiguous. The germline gives CDR1 DFQATT, CDR2 SNEGSKA (reference sequence). CDR3 length: 13 residues. V gave up 1 base and J gave up 3 bases, with 10 bases separating them.

The chain uses TRBV25-1 and TRBJ2-2; maybe TRBD1 (7 bases). Trimming took 4 bases from V and 2 from J, leaving 17 bases between them. Germline assignment: CDR1 MGHDK and CDR2 SYGVNS. The CDR3 spans 17 residues. CDR3 sequence (DNA): TGTGCCAGCAGTGGGCGTTTGCGGGACAGTAACACCGGGGAGCTGTTTTTT. Protein sequence: CASSGRLRDSNTGELFF.

This chain links TRBV3-1 with TRBJ2-5; 12 nucleotides match TRBD2. The CDR3 length is 15 residues. Germline CDR1 LGHDT, CDR2 YNNKEL (reference sequence). With V trimmed by 4 bases and J by 11 bases, 11 bases remained unmatched. DNA of the CDR3: TGTGCCAGCAGCCCATCTAGCGGGGGGGCCTCGGAGCAGTACTTC. This codes for CASSPSSGGASEQYF.

This clonotype was detected ten times or more. V usage is TRBV24-1 and J usage is TRBJ2-7, with D possibly being TRBD1 or TRBD2 (6 bases each). Germline lookup yields CDR1 KGHDR and CDR2 SFDVKD. The CDR3 extends over 17 amino acids. Trimming took off 3 bases at V and 2 bases at J, with 19 bases between the two ends. The CDR3 DNA follows: TGTGCCACCAGTGATCTGGCCGGGGGCGAAGGGGCCTACGAGCAGTACTTC. Its translation: CATSDLAGGEGAYEQYF.

This clonotype turned up a few times. The chain has TRBV11-3 and TRBJ2-3; 13 bases match TRBD2. CDR1 is SGHNT and CDR2 is YENEEA in the germline V gene. Trimming removed 3 bases from V and 6 bases from J; junction bases left unmatched: 9. The CDR3 is made up of 17 amino acids. Here the CDR3 DNA reads TGTGCCAGCAGCTTTGAGGGGACTAGCGGGGAGAGGGATACGCAGTATTTT. As protein: CASSFEGTSGERDTQYF.

This clonotype was counted a few times. The chain combines TRBV9 with TRBJ2-7; possibly TRBD1 for D (6 bases). Germline lookup yields CDR1 SGDLS and CDR2 YYNGEE. CDR3 size: 14 residues. V was clipped by 4 bases and J by 5 bases, with 16 bases between them. CDR3 nucleotides: TGTGCCAGCAGCCCCCAGGGCAGGGGCAACGAGCAGTACTTC. As protein: CASSPQGRGNEQYF.

This clonotype has only a few counts. The J gene is TRBJ2-3, the V gene TRBV4-1, with D possibly TRBD1 on 6 matching bases. V was pared by 4 bases and J by 3 bases, with 14 bases between. The CDR3 totals 15 residues. Germline V lookup: CDR1 MGHRA, CDR2 YSYEKL. The chain's CDR3 is CASSLGAGETDTQYF. Here the CDR3 DNA reads TGCGCCAGCAGCCTGGGGGCAGGGGAAACAGATACGCAGTATTTT.

With respect to this clonotype: Germline is not matched at one junction end, which may reflect a read error. The J gene is TRBJ2-7, the V gene TRBV11-3; 8 positions agree with TRBD1. The CDR3 has 15 residues. Per germline, CDR1 SGHNT and CDR2 YENEEA. In DNA form, the CDR3 reads TGTGGCAGCAGCTTAAGGGGGACAGGAAACTACGAGCAGTACTTC. Translation gives CGSSLRGTGNYEQYF.

This chain links TRBV18 with TRBJ2-3, with 10 positions matching TRBD2. J was trimmed by 4 bases and V by 0 bases; bases with no gene match: 4. The CDR3 has 16 residues. The V gene's germline CDR1 is KGHSH and CDR2 LQKENI. In DNA form, the CDR3 reads TGTGCCAGCTCACCACCGAAGCGGGGGGGCGCAGATACGCAGTATTTT. Translated, it gives CASSPPKRGGADTQYF.

This clonotype appeared many times. The chain employs TRBV29-1 and TRBJ2-1; D unresolved. Trimming cost V 7 bases and J 4 bases, with 8 bases left between them. The length of the CDR3 is 11 residues. Looked up from germline, CDR1 is SQVTM and CDR2 is ANQGSEA. The CDR3 DNA sequence: TGCAGCGCGACCCTGTACAATGAGCAGTTCTTC. It is translated as CSATLYNEQFF.

The chain uses TRBV6-2 or TRBV6-3 and TRBJ2-1; 8 nucleotides agree with TRBD1. Germline V CDR1 and CDR2: MNHEY, SVGEGT. The V segment lost 2 bases and the J segment 7 bases; nucleotides outside the gene matches: 7. The CDR3 covers 15 residues. The CDR3 is CASSYGDRRGNEQFF. The CDR3 bases are TGTGCCAGCAGTTACGGGGACAGGAGAGGAAATGAGCAGTTCTTC.

This clonotype was picked up many times. The rearrangement uses TRBV12-3 or TRBV12-4 and TRBJ1-2, with D possibly being TRBD1 (6 bases). Trimming left V 7 bases short and J 8 bases short, with 23 bases between. The CDR3 covers 15 residues. For the CDR3, the DNA is TGTGCCAGCATCGAAACCCCCGGGACACAATCAGGCTACACCTTC. Translating it yields CASIETPGTQSGYTF.